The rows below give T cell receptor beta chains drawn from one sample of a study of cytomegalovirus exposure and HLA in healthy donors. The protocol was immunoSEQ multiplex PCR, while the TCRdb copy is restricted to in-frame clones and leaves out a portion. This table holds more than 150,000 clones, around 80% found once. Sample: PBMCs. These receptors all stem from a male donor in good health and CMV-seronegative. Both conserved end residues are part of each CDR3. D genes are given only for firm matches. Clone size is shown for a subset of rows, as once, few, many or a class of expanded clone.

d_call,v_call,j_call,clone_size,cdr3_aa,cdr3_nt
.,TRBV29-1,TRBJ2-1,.,CSAQGEGNNEQFF,TGCAGCGCCCAGGGTGAAGGCAACAATGAGCAGTTCTTC
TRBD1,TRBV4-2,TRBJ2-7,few,CASSPTGGYYEQYF,TGTGCCAGCAGCCCTACAGGGGGTTACTACGAGCAGTACTTC
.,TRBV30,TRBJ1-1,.,CAWSSPYGGATEAFF,TGTGCCTGGAGTTCCCCATATGGGGGGGCCACTGAAGCTTTCTTT
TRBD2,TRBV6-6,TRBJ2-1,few,CASGTSGPYNEQFF,TGTGCCAGCGGTACTAGCGGCCCCTACAATGAGCAGTTCTTC
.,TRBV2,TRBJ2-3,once,CASAGESTDTQYF,TGTGCCAGCGCAGGGGAGAGCACAGATACGCAGTATTTT
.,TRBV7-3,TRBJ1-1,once,CASSRGGDAEAFF,TGTGCCAGCAGCCGAGGGGGAGATGCTGAAGCTTTCTTT
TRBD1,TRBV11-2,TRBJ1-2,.,CASSLDRGGRNGYTF,TGTGCCAGCAGCTTAGATAGAGGGGGCCGGAATGGCTACACCTTC
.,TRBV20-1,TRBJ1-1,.,CSASNTEAFF,TGCAGTGCCTCGAACACTGAAGCTTTCTTT
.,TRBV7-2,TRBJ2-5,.,CASSLVWLSVETQYF,TGTGCCAGCAGCTTAGTATGGTTGAGTGTAGAGACCCAGTACTTC
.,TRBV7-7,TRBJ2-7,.,CASSATGEPGEQYF,TGTGCCAGCAGCGCAACCGGCGAACCAGGAGAGCAGTACTTC
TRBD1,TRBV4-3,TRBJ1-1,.,CASSQGTGENTEAFF,TGCGCCAGCAGCCAGGGGACAGGTGAGAACACTGAAGCTTTCTTT
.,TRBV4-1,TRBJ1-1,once,CASSQDRSGSNTEAFF,TGCGCCAGCAGCCAAGATCGGTCAGGATCGAACACTGAAGCTTTCTTT
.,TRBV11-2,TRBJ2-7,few,CASSLDNRQGSSYEQYF,TGTGCCAGCAGCTTAGATAATAGGCAGGGGAGCTCCTACGAGCAGTACTTC
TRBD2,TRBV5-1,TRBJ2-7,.,CASSPGLAGDEQYF,TGCGCCAGCAGCCCGGGACTAGCGGGAGACGAGCAGTACTTC
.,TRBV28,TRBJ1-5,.,CASSRDSNQPQHF,TGTGCCAGCAGTCGAGATAGCAATCAGCCCCAGCATTTT
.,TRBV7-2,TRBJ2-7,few,CASSLGRYEQYF,TGTGCCAGCAGCTTGGGGCGGTACGAGCAGTACTTC
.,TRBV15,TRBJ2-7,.,CATSREGGGYEQYF,TGTGCCACCAGCAGAGAGGGAGGCGGGTACGAGCAGTACTTC
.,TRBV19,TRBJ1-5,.,CASSYTGKGNQPQHF,TGTGCCAGTAGCTACACAGGGAAAGGCAATCAGCCCCAGCATTTT
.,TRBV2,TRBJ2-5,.,CASSAGQGLGETQYF,TGTGCCAGCAGTGCGGGGCAGGGGTTGGGAGAGACCCAGTACTTC
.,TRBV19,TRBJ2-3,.,CASSSPAAQYF,TGTGCCAGTAGTTCCCCCGCGGCGCAGTATTTT
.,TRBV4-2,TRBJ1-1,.,CASSQEGGPNTEAFF,TGTGCCAGCAGCCAAGAAGGAGGCCCGAACACTGAAGCTTTCTTT
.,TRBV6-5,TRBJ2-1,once,CASRGASSYNEQFF,TGTGCCAGCAGGGGGGCTAGCTCCTACAATGAGCAGTTCTTC
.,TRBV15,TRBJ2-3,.,CATRVPGVMNTQYF,TGTGCCACCAGGGTGCCAGGGGTTATGAATACGCAGTATTTT
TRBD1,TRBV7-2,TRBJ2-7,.,CASSLGGDRVYEQYF,TGTGCCAGCAGCTTAGGGGGGGACAGGGTTTACGAGCAGTACTTC
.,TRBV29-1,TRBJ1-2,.,CSVEDRGGYTF,TGCAGCGTTGAAGACAGGGGTGGCTACACCTTC
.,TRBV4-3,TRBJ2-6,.,CASSLLGANVLTF,TGCGCCAGCAGCCTTCTTGGGGCCAACGTCCTGACTTTC
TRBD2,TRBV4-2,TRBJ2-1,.,CASSLGLAETNEQFF,TGTGCCAGCAGCCTCGGACTAGCGGAGACCAATGAGCAGTTCTTC
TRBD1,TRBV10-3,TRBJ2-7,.,CAISSSVGTGGQVEQYF,TGTGCCATTTCTAGTAGTGTAGGGACAGGGGGCCAGGTGGAGCAGTACTTC
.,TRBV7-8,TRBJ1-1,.,CASSPTRAANTEAFF,TGTGCCAGCAGCCCAACTAGGGCAGCAAACACTGAAGCTTTCTTT
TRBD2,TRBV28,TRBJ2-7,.,CASSFPQREDGWRYF,TGTGCCAGCAGTTTCCCGCAGCGGGAGGACGGTTGGAGGTACTTC
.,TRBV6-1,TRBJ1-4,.,CASSSQATNEKLFF,TGTGCCAGCAGCTCGCAGGCAACTAATGAAAAACTGTTTTTT
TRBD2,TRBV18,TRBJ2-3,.,CASSQTPASGSADTQYF,TGTGCCAGCTCACAGACTCCGGCTAGCGGGAGTGCAGATACGCAGTATTTT
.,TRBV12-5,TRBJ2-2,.,CASGQTLDTGELFF,TGTGCTAGTGGCCAAACCCTAGACACCGGGGAGCTGTTTTTT
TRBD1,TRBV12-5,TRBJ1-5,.,CASVLTLGQGVGNQPQHF,TGTGCTAGTGTTCTTACTCTCGGACAGGGGGTCGGCAATCAGCCCCAGCATTTT
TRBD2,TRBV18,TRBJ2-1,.,CASSPGEGSAYNEQFF,TGTGCCAGCTCACCAGGGGAGGGTAGCGCCTACAATGAGCAGTTCTTC
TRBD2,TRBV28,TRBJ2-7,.,CASSDRLAGVYEQYF,TGTGCCAGCAGTGATAGACTAGCGGGAGTCTACGAGCAGTACTTC
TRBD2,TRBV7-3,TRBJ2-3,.,CASGLANTDTQYF,TGTGCCAGCGGACTAGCGAACACAGATACGCAGTATTTT
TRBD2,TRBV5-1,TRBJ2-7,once,CASRPTSGTSGRADEQYF,TGCGCCAGCAGACCTACATCGGGGACTAGCGGGAGGGCCGACGAGCAGTACTTC
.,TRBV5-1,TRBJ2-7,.,CASSLEEGYEQYF,TGCGCCAGCAGCTTGGAGGAGGGTTACGAGCAGTACTTC
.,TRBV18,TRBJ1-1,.,CASSLDSNTEAFF,TGTGCCAGCTCGCTTGACAGTAACACTGAAGCTTTCTTT
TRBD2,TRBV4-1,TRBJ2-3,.,CASSLRGGMGSTDTQYF,TGCGCCAGCAGCCTTCGGGGGGGCATGGGGAGCACAGATACGCAGTATTTT
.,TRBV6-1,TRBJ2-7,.,CASSVFGSSNYEQYF,TGTGCCAGCAGTGTATTTGGGAGCTCCAACTACGAGCAGTACTTC
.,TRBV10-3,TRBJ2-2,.,CAISEPGQNTGELFF,TGTGCCATCAGTGAGCCGGGACAGAACACCGGGGAGCTGTTTTTT
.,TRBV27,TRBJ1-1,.,CASRYGIFTEAFF,TGTGCCAGCCGTTACGGTATCTTCACTGAAGCTTTCTTT
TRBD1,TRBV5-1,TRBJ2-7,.,CATPPGTGGYEQYF,TGCGCCACCCCCCCCGGGACAGGGGGCTACGAGCAGTACTTC
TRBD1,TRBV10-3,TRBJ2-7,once,CAISEGTGYEQYF,TGTGCCATCAGTGAAGGGACAGGATACGAGCAGTACTTC
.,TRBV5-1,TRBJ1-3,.,CASSLRSTAGNTIYF,TGCGCCAGCAGCTTGCGTTCGACAGCTGGAAACACCATATATTTT
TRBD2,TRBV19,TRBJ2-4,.,CASSPWEGKSDIQYF,TGTGCCAGTAGTCCCTGGGAGGGGAAGTCGGACATTCAGTACTTC
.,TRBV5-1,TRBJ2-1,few,CASSQDRDIFF,TGCGCCAGCAGCCAGGACAGAGACATATTCTTC
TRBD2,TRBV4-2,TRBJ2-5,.,CASSASGQETQYF,TGTGCCAGCAGCGCTAGCGGACAAGAGACCCAGTACTTC
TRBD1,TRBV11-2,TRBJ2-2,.,CASSYWDRQNTGELFF,TGTGCCAGCAGCTACTGGGACAGACAGAACACCGGGGAGCTGTTTTTT
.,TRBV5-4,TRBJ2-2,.,CASSLGPGELFF,TGTGCCAGCAGCCTGGGGCCCGGGGAGCTGTTTTTT
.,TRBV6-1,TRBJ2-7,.,CASSDGWGDVYEQYF,TGTGCCAGCAGTGACGGGTGGGGGGATGTTTACGAGCAGTACTTC
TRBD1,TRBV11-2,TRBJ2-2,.,CASSLARTGTRSGELFF,TGTGCCAGCAGCTTAGCCCGGACAGGCACGAGATCCGGGGAGCTGTTTTTT
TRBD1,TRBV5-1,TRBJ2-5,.,CASSSGQGHEETQYF,TGCGCCAGCAGCAGTGGACAGGGCCACGAAGAGACCCAGTACTTC
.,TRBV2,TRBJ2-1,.,CASSDRDIGNEQFF,TGTGCCAGCAGTGACCGGGACATCGGCAATGAGCAGTTCTTC